The TCR beta chain under discussion was sequenced for a study of blood T cell repertoires in COVID-19. As for the study in general: Sites in the United States, Italy and Spain provided acute and convalescent COVID-19 samples. PBMCs, B-cell-depleted T cells, or T cells were the source of the cDNA or gDNA that made up the material.

Data came from immunoSEQ multiplex PCR; TCRdb stores just in-frame clones and leaves some out. The table has more than 300,000 clones, approximately 89% seen once; the top ten hold about 9.4%. This CDR3 comprises 14 residues. Germline CDR1 and CDR2: SGDLS and YYNGEE. The germline V and J ends were trimmed by 0 bases and 5 bases, with 12 bases remaining between them. This clonotype was sampled from a woman younger than 45 with COVID-19, enrolled during active disease. This chain links TRBV9 with TRBJ2-7, with D hard to call. The sample was peripheral blood. The CDR3 loop reads CASSVAPESNEQYF. CDR3 coding DNA: TGTGCCAGCAGCGTAGCTCCGGAGAGTAACGAGCAGTACTTC.